This T cell receptor (beta chain) was obtained from a study of post-analysis software for immune sequencing data (dated by TCRdb to between 2015 and 2017). Concerning the study at large: Disease courses on record covered relapsing-remitting, secondary progressive and progressive-relapsing multiple sclerosis, though some patients had no subtype annotation. A subset of samples was prepared in parallel using single-end sample barcoding, then pooled and co-amplified after Illumina adapter ligation. The patient repertoires were compared against about 10 previously published healthy control repertoires obtained from donors aged about 6 to 26 years. Points the paper makes about the study in general: Multiple sclerosis patients had significantly lower normalized Chao1 diversity than controls, a result that suggests substantial peripheral T-cell clonal expansion. Four to six TRBV segments, including TRBV5-6, TRBV5-1 and TRBV20-1, were significantly more frequent in patients than controls. The multiple sclerosis patient group was slightly younger than the control group. When samples were clustered directly using the F measure, samples prepared in the same batch co-clustered strongly, which prompted a batch-effect correction.

Libraries were built with PCR. TCRdb shows the sequencer as Illumina HiSeq 2500. Unique molecular identifiers were incorporated into TCR beta cDNA libraries to reduce PCR and sequencing biases. Per 1 to 10 million input T cells, 500,000 or so cDNA molecules were obtained, such that each molecule approximated one T cell. Patient libraries were prepared and sequenced with the same protocol used for the earlier healthy control dataset. Within a given batch, samples were prepared together, multiplexed and sequenced on the same HiSeq lane. The authors' analysis ran thus. MIGEC handled the raw barcoded reads, throwing out single-read molecular identifier groups before consensus assembly and CDR3 extraction. Clonotype tables were post-analysed with VDJtools, and diversity was normalized by down-sampling all datasets to the smallest sample size. To correct batch-related cross-sample contamination, repertoire overlap clustering matched CDR3 amino acid sequences but not nucleotide sequences. The raw public data were reprocessed by TCRdb itself: fastp quality trimming at Q25, MiXCR clonotype calling, in-frame beta chains only. Entries are consolidated by CDR3 protein sequence, retaining the most common genes and DNA. The V and J calls were not made by the authors but by TCRdb's processing. This sample lists over 250,000 distinct CDR3 sequences; about 38% were detected once. The ten largest clones take up more than 4% of the sample.

Notes on this clonotype: There is no known antigen for this receptor. No quality values exist for individual bases; no much larger clone is one base distant.

The CDR3, from cysteine to phenylalanine, totals 12 residues. The sequence is cut down to CDR3 DNA, 36 bases in frame from base 1. Cut back by 0 bases and 6 bases, the V and J ends lie 6 bases apart. CDR1 and CDR2, looked up from the germline V gene, are ENHRY and SYGVKD. TCR beta repertoires were profiled from peripheral blood of over 10 young patients with multiple sclerosis to demonstrate the VDJtools post-analysis software. The patients with multiple sclerosis were children and adolescents between roughly 6 and 17 years of age. This TCR was recovered from a girl between 10 and 17 years old with multiple sclerosis. The sequence joins TRBV10-3 to TRBJ2-7, with the D segment identity uncertain. The source material was blood. In nucleotides, the sequence is TGTGCCATCAGTGAGTCAGCGTTCGAGCAGTACTTC. Its translation reads: CAISESAFEQYF.